The 24 T cell receptor beta chains below were found in one sample sequenced in a study of post-analysis software for immune sequencing data. Their specific antigens are unknown. Sequencing libraries made from TCR beta cDNA carried unique molecular identifiers. MiXCR, run by TCRdb on the PCR reads, gives a single entry per CDR3 protein. The sample has about 540,000 distinct CDR3 sequences; roughly 34% are singletons. Overall study results and limits: Five TRBV segments occurring more often in patients than controls included TRBV5-6, TRBV5-1 and TRBV20-1.

Source material: blood. Receptors were obtained from a girl younger than 18 with multiple sclerosis.

The genes are TRBV18 and TRBJ2-1, with D hard to call. With 0 bases removed from V and 4 bases from J, the gap between germline ends came to 7 bases. From germline, CDR1 is KGHSH and CDR2 LQKENI. The CDR3 spans 14 residues. CDR3: CASSPPIEYNEQFF. The DNA for the CDR3 is TGTGCCAGCTCACCACCGATTGAGTACAATGAGCAGTTCTTC.

This clonotype was counted once. The rearrangement uses TRBV5-1 and TRBJ2-1; tentative D call: TRBD2 (5 bases). Trimming stripped 2 bases from V and 4 bases from J, with 16 bases between. There are 16 residues in the CDR3. Germline V gene sequence: CDR1 SGHRS, CDR2 YFSETQ. CDR3 bases: TGCGCCAGCAGCTTTGGTGGTGCTAGCAGATACAATGAGCAGTTCTTC. This sequence encodes CASSFGGASRYNEQFF.

This chain links TRBV20-1 with TRBJ1-1, with no clear D. V lost 1 base and J lost 4, with 10 bases in between. There are 13 residues in the CDR3. Germline V gives CDR1 DFQATT, CDR2 SNEGSKA (reference sequence). The CDR3 sequence: CSARVNRATEAFF. CDR3 bases: TGCAGTGCTAGAGTTAATCGTGCCACTGAAGCTTTCTTT.

The chain employs TRBV28 and TRBJ1-1, with D maybe TRBD1 (6 bases). Germline values: CDR1 MDHEN, CDR2 SYDVKM. The CDR3 totals 12 residues. The V end lost 6 bases, the J end lost 7 bases, and 12 bases lay between the germline ends. CDR3 in amino acids: CASRSNRDEAFF. The CDR3 DNA follows: TGTGCCAGCAGGTCAAACAGGGATGAAGCTTTCTTT.

In the case of this clonotype: One junction end disagrees with the germline gene, perhaps due to a read error. V and J are TRBV6-5 and TRBJ2-3; D unclear. The length of the CDR3 is 19 residues. From germline, CDR1 is MNHEY and CDR2 SVGAGI. The CDR3 loop reads CASSYSTAGVGSNTDTPYF. The CDR3 DNA reads TGTGCCAGCAGTTACTCGACTGCTGGGGTCGGGTCGAACACAGATACGCCGTATTTT.

The CDR3 region has the DNA TGTGCCAGCAGCCAAGCTGCCAGTAACTATGGCTACACCTTC. This gives the protein CASSQAASNYGYTF. This chain joins TRBV3-1 and TRBJ1-2, with D unclear. This CDR3 comprises 14 residues. From germline, CDR1 is LGHDT and CDR2 YNNKEL (reference sequence). V lost 1 base to trimming and J lost 1 base, with 7 bases between them.

This sequence joins TRBV15 and TRBJ2-6; the D is unclear. The CDR3 runs to 16 residues. Germline CDR1 is LNHNV and CDR2 is YYDKDF (reference sequence). V lost 3 bases and J lost 2, with 11 bases in between. The CDR3 protein is CATSSDGAAGANVLTF. CDR3 sequence (DNA): TGTGCCACCAGCAGCGACGGAGCCGCTGGGGCCAACGTCCTGACTTTC.

This clonotype was found once. CDR3 in DNA: TGTGCCAGCAGCCAAGGCCCGGGGCGCAGGGAGGGCTACACCTTC. It translates to CASSQGPGRREGYTF. The chain combines TRBV4-2 with TRBJ1-2; a weak D match, TRBD1 (5 bases). The CDR3 spans 15 residues. Germline-derived CDR1 and CDR2 are LGHNA and YNFKEQ. The V end was cut by 1 base, the J end by 8 bases, with 17 bases between.

This clonotype has just a few counts. CDR3 region: CASSQQGNEAFF. CDR3 nucleotide sequence: TGTGCCAGCAGTCAGCAGGGAAATGAAGCTTTCTTT. The chain carries TRBV6-1 and TRBJ1-1; D is perhaps TRBD1 (5 bases). V lost 5 bases and J lost 7, with 11 bases in between. The CDR3 contains 12 residues. Germline CDR1 reads MNHNS; CDR2 reads SASEGT.

This chain joins TRBV9 and TRBJ2-1; D call uncertain. Trimming removed 3 bases from V and 7 bases from J, with 14 bases in between. The CDR3 totals 14 residues. From germline, CDR1 is SGDLS and CDR2 YYNGEE. CDR3 nucleotide sequence: TGTGCCAGCAGCGCCCTCCCATTACGGAATGAGCAGTTCTTC. Amino acid sequence: CASSALPLRNEQFF.

This chain connects TRBV5-1 to TRBJ1-6; D might be TRBD1 (5 bases). Germline V gene data show CDR1 as SGHRS and CDR2 as YFSETQ. The CDR3 has 18 residues. The V end lost 0 bases, the J end lost 7 bases, and 20 bases lay between the germline ends. CDR3 DNA sequence: TGCGCCAGCAGCTTGGCGCAGTCGGGACCCTGGGGGAATTCACCCCTCCACTTT. Its protein is CASSLAQSGPWGNSPLHF.

This clonotype was recorded many times. The V gene is TRBV7-2, the J gene TRBJ2-1, with 7 positions matching TRBD2. Germline V gene lookup returns CDR1 SGHTA and CDR2 FQGNSA. V lost 0 bases and J lost 3; bases outside the gene matches: 8. The CDR3 loop spans 17 amino acids. The chain's CDR3 is CASSLAESSGVYNEQFF. In DNA form, the CDR3 reads TGTGCCAGCAGCTTAGCAGAGTCTAGCGGCGTCTACAATGAGCAGTTCTTC.

This chain connects TRBV9 to TRBJ1-5, with 10 bases matching TRBD1. V shed 4 bases, J shed 5 bases, and the junction held 3 bases outside the gene matches. This CDR3 is 14 amino acids long. Germline CDR1 and CDR2: SGDLS and YYNGEE. The CDR3 DNA sequence: TGTGCCAGCAGCCCAGGACAGGGGGATCAGCCCCAGCATTTT. Its protein product is CASSPGQGDQPQHF.

The chain is built from TRBV7-9 and TRBJ1-2; D may be TRBD1 (6 bases). CDR3 length: 14 residues. Germline V CDR1 and CDR2: SEHNR, FQNEAQ (reference sequence). V was cut by 2 bases and J by 8 bases, with 15 bases left in between. The CDR3 loop reads CASSLLDQGIGYTF. CDR3 DNA sequence: TGTGCCAGCAGCTTACTAGATCAGGGGATAGGCTACACCTTC.

This clonotype was found once. The rearrangement joins TRBV12-3 or TRBV12-4 to TRBJ1-1, with 7 nucleotides matching TRBD1. CDR3 length equals 10 residues. The CDR3 nucleotides are TGTGCTGCCGGGGACAGCGAAGCTTTCTTT. Residues: CAAGDSEAFF.

The chain employs TRBV20-1 and TRBJ2-3; perhaps TRBD2 as D (6 bases). Between the trimmed V and J ends, which lost 5 bases and 2 bases, there was a span of 14 bases. The V gene's germline CDR1 is DFQATT and CDR2 SNEGSKA (reference sequence). The CDR3 spans 14 residues. CDR3 bases: TGCAGTGCTCCCCGGGACTCCAACACAGATACGCAGTATTTT. Translated: CSAPRDSNTDTQYF.

This clonotype was detected only a few times. This chain uses TRBV29-1 with TRBJ2-3, with 12 bases lining up with TRBD2. V lost 6 bases and J lost 5; bases outside the gene matches: 6. This CDR3 is 14 amino acids long. Germline CDR1 is SQVTM and CDR2 is ANQGSEA. The DNA of the CDR3 is TGCAGCGTGCCGACTAGCGGGGGAATAGATACGCAGTATTTT. Translation: CSVPTSGGIDTQYF.

V and J are TRBV28 and TRBJ1-6; D uncertain. Germline CDR1 MDHEN, CDR2 SYDVKM. CDR3 size: 13 residues. V was trimmed by 6 bases and J by 7 bases, leaving 10 bases between them. CDR3 sequence reads: CASSPGANSPLHF. The CDR3 nucleotides are TGTGCCAGCAGCCCGGGTGCCAATTCACCCCTCCACTTT.

This clonotype appeared many times. V and J are TRBV5-6 and TRBJ2-5, with a possible D match to TRBD1 (7 bases). The V gene's germline CDR1 is SGHDT and CDR2 YYEEEE. The CDR3 totals 15 residues. V was clipped by 2 bases and J by 0 bases, with 11 bases between them. CDR3 DNA sequence: TGTGCCAGCAGCTTAGCAGGGGGGTACCAAGAGACCCAGTACTTC. This codes for CASSLAGGYQETQYF.

V is TRBV2 and J is TRBJ2-6; D assignment may be TRBD1 or TRBD2 (5 bases each). The V gene lost 2 bases and the J gene lost 0 bases, with 11 bases spanning the gap. Germline V gene lookup returns CDR1 SNHLY and CDR2 FYNNEI. The CDR3 spans 17 residues. The CDR3: CASSEPPRGSGANVLTF. CDR3 nucleotide sequence: TGTGCCAGCAGTGAACCCCCGAGGGGCTCTGGGGCCAACGTCCTGACTTTC.

As regards this clonotype: A much larger clone differs from this one at a single base, so this may be a read error. V usage is TRBV4-1 and J usage is TRBJ2-5; D is unresolved. Trimming left V 1 base short and J 11 bases short, with 11 bases between. The CDR3 consists of 12 residues. Germline loops: CDR1 MGHRA, CDR2 YSYEKL. CDR3 nucleotide sequence: TGCGCCAGCAGCCAAGGTCCCAGGAAGCAGTACTTC. It translates to CASSQGPRKQYF.

This clonotype was seen more than once but under ten times. The CDR3 here is CASSYLDTAGFTEAFF. Written as DNA, the CDR3 is TGTGCCAGCAGTTACCTTGACACGGCGGGGTTCACTGAAGCTTTCTTT. This chain connects TRBV6-5 to TRBJ1-1; the D is unclear. Trimming stripped 2 bases from V and 4 bases from J, with 17 bases between. CDR3 length equals 16 residues. In germline, CDR1 is MNHEY, CDR2 SVGAGI.

The chain is built from TRBV5-1 and TRBJ2-4; TRBD1 might be the D (6 bases). The J call may be faulty, since TRBJ2-7 better matches the DNA end. The CDR3 loop spans 15 amino acids. Germline V gene data show CDR1 as SGHRS and CDR2 as YFSETQ. The CDR3 here is CASSLAAGVIYEQYF. The CDR3 region has the DNA TGCGCCAGCAGCTTGGCTGCAGGGGTAATCTACGAGCAGTACTTC.

This clonotype was picked up many times. J is TRBJ2-5 and V is TRBV29-1, with D perhaps TRBD2 (5 bases). V dropped 3 bases and J dropped 2 bases, with 10 bases sitting between them. The CDR3 spans 13 residues. Germline V gene sequence: CDR1 SQVTM, CDR2 ANQGSEA. The CDR3 here is CSVEDSAQETQYF. As DNA, the CDR3 is TGCAGCGTTGAGGACTCGGCGCAAGAGACCCAGTACTTC. Supplemented by reference TRBV29-1 and TRBJ2-5, the full variable domain reads SAVISQKPSRDICQRGTSLTIQCQVDSQVTMMFWYRQQPGQSLTLIATANQGSEATYESGFVIDKFPISRPNLTFSTLTVSNMSPEDSSIYLCSVEDSAQETQYFGPGTRLLVL.